This T cell receptor beta chain stems from a study of blood T cells in healthy people across ages (dated by TCRdb to the mid-2010s). Regarding the research as a whole: Template switching captured roughly one uniquely barcoded TCR beta cDNA molecule per two T cells in model experiments. The study measured age-related changes in TCR beta repertoire diversity using deep sequencing normalized with unique cDNA molecular identifiers. Four age groups were formed from the donors: young (average 16 years), middle-aged (less than 40), aged (roughly 59) and long-lived (roughly 81). Donors of different ages were randomly distributed across sequencing lanes to avoid experimental bias. Two additional independent replicas of 1 million unique cDNA reads from the same blood draw were analyzed for two donors (one aged 18 to 29 and one aged 80 or older). The research as a whole found: As age increased, observed TCR beta diversity per million T cells dropped in a roughly linear way, and a significant reduction was already evident by age around 41. The long-lived group showed more naive CD4+ T cells, fewer expanded clones and increased TCR diversity than the aged group, suggesting age selection. Bulk unsorted PBMC profiling prevented conclusive comparison of naive and antigen-experienced compartments. Total diversity estimates from one million sequenced T cells were considered lower bounds and underestimates. The percentage of naive T cells measured by flow cytometry correlated strongly with observed TCR beta diversity. Because the CMV infection status of the donors was unknown, age-related changes in expanded clonotypes may potentially have been confounded.

Systemically healthy Caucasian individuals from Russia, 39 in total and aged about 6 to 90 years, were included as donors. Each donor gave 8 to 10 milliliters of peripheral blood, drawn into EDTA-treated Vacutainer tubes. Ficoll-Paque density-gradient centrifugation was used to isolate PBMCs, with at least 6 million per sample. Trizol reagent was used to extract total RNA from the PBMCs, yielding at least 6 micrograms per sample. The percentages of naive CD45RAhigh/CD27high T cells were determined by flow cytometry on a PBMC aliquot from every donor. The CDR3 contains 12 residues, cysteine and phenylalanine counted. Only the CDR3 region is kept as DNA, spanning 36 bases read in frame from base 1. As encoded in the germline V gene, CDR1 is SQVTM while CDR2 is ANQGSEA. With regard to this clonotype: Its antigen has not been determined. No base quality information exists; no much larger clone differs at one position.

Libraries were built with 5' RACE. Sequencer: Illumina HiSeq 2500. A second PCR of about 6 to 12 cycles was run with a J-beta primer mix and a sample-barcoded 5' primer. Each TCR beta cDNA molecule received a unique molecular identifier from a template-switch 5' adaptor carrying 12 random nucleotides. At least 2.5 million CDR3-containing paired-end reads were obtained from each sample. First-strand cDNA was synthesized from all RNA with the Mint cDNA synthesis kit, primed by a TRBC-specific oligonucleotide. Following uracil-DNA glycosylase treatment, all cDNA underwent a first 18-cycle PCR with the universal primers M1SS and BC2_uni_R. The study's processing was this. Each sample was normalized by randomly selecting 1 million high-quality reads, each carrying a distinct molecular identifier. Reads sharing molecular identifiers were discarded rather than binned into consensus sequences. MiTCR, run with a Q25 quality threshold and the strictest error-elimination algorithm, handled CDR3 identification, clonotype clustering and error correction. A nonparametric unseen species model with Euler transformation was used to estimate a lower bound on total TCR beta diversity. The raw public reads went through TCRdb reprocessing: fastp at Q25, MiXCR clone calling, in-frame beta chains kept. When rows share a CDR3 protein, they turn into one entry using the most common DNA and genes. V and J calls and clone size were set by TCRdb, not the authors. Recorded for this sample are 1.4 million to 1.5 million distinct CDR3 sequences; roughly 45% of them occurred a single time. The ten biggest clones cover 7.9% of the sample.

The chain is assembled from TRBV29-1 and TRBJ2-4; a tentative D match to TRBD1 spans 6 bases. Judging by the DNA end, TRBJ2-5 fits better; the J call may be wrong. The clonotype was recovered from a woman younger than 30 in good health. The specimen was blood. The CDR3 amino acid sequence is: CSVEWGLETQYF. The nucleotide sequence reads as follows: TGCAGCGTTGAATGGGGGCTGGAGACCCAGTACTTC.